Presented here are 8 T cell receptor beta chains from one specimen sequenced in a study of Graves' ophthalmopathy and Graves' hyperthyroidism. RNA transcripts yielded amplified TCR beta CDR3 regions. RT-PCR was first run with HTBI primers, then multiplex PCR in a second round. A single record per CDR3 protein comes from TCRdb applying MiXCR to the multiplex PCR reads. The sample carries around 1,000,000 distinct CDR3 sequences, 35% to 45% recorded once. Input material: peripheral blood or thyroid tissue (not recorded which). These receptors were obtained from an adult man with Graves' hyperthyroidism.

The chain is built from TRBV29-1 and TRBJ2-6, with 11 bases matching TRBD1. The trim removed 4 bases at V and 4 bases at J, leaving 6 bases unmatched. The CDR3 contains 16 residues. Germline V lookup: CDR1 SQVTM, CDR2 ANQGSEA. The CDR3 bases are TGCAGCGTTGGGACAGGGGGCCTGTCCGGGGCCAACGTCCTGACTTTC. This translates into CSVGTGGLSGANVLTF. Full variable domain (outside the CDR3, taken from reference TRBV29-1 and TRBJ2-6): SAVISQKPSRDICQRGTSLTIQCQVDSQVTMMFWYRQQPGQSLTLIATANQGSEATYESGFVIDKFPISRPNLTFSTLTVSNMSPEDSSIYLCSVGTGGLSGANVLTFGAGSRLTVL.

The chain has TRBV7-2 and TRBJ2-5, with 11 bases that match TRBD1. The CDR3 consists of 15 residues. Germline assignment: CDR1 SGHTA and CDR2 FQGNSA. J gave up 5 bases and V 4 bases, and 6 bases lay outside the gene matches. CDR3 bases: TGTGCCAGCAGCTCGCGGACAGGGGGCTTGGAGACCCAGTACTTC. Its translation: CASSSRTGGLETQYF.

This clonotype was detected ten times or more. The missing conserved phenylalanine or tryptophan at the end of this CDR3 makes a read error likely. The chain combines TRBV11-2 with TRBJ1-1; D is uncertain. CDR1 is SGHAT, CDR2 FQNNGV, per germline. The CDR3 contains 13 residues. V shed 4 bases and J shed 1 base, with 7 bases lying between them. The CDR3 loop reads CASSWTPNTEAFL. The CDR3 DNA follows: TGTGCCAGCAGCTGGACTCCGAACACTGAAGCTTTCCTT.

The genes are TRBV30 and TRBJ2-5; 10 bases are a match to TRBD1. Germline-derived CDR1 and CDR2 are GTSNPN and SVGIG (reference sequence). The CDR3 is made up of 15 amino acids. V lost 2 bases to trimming and J lost 4 bases; unmatched junction nucleotides: 7. CDR3 bases: TGTGCCTGGAGTATTAGACAGGGGGCCGGAGAGACCCAGTACTTC. It yields the protein CAWSIRQGAGETQYF.

The sample holds many counts of this clonotype. The chain uses TRBV7-2 and TRBJ2-2; either TRBD1 or TRBD2 may fit D (5 bases each). Germline CDR1 is SGHTA and CDR2 is FQGNSA. V lost 4 bases and J 6 bases, leaving 18 bases between the germline ends. The CDR3 runs 16 residues. CDR3 bases: TGTGCCAGCAGCTCACCCCGGGACGTGACTTCCGGGGAGCTGTTTTTT. Protein: CASSSPRDVTSGELFF.

This clonotype was counted at least ten times. The chain is built from TRBV29-1 and TRBJ1-2; 9 bases line up with TRBD1. V trimming: 6 bases; J trimming: 4 bases; junction bases outside the gene matches: 6. The CDR3 totals 13 residues. Germline values: CDR1 SQVTM, CDR2 ANQGSEA. The CDR3 spells CSVLQGAGYGYTF. In nucleotides, the CDR3 is TGCAGCGTCTTACAGGGGGCAGGCTATGGCTACACCTTC.

The gene calls are TRBV10-1 and TRBJ1-2, with D possibly TRBD1 on 5 matching bases. Trimming pared 2 bases from V and 8 bases from J, leaving 9 bases between. CDR1 and CDR2 (germline): WNHNN, SYGVQD (reference sequence). The length of the CDR3 is 12 residues. This CDR3 is CASSEPDMGYTF. The CDR3 DNA is TGCGCCAGCAGTGAGCCGGACATGGGCTACACCTTC.

There are a few counts of this clonotype. The chain is built from TRBV6-5 and TRBJ2-6; D possibly corresponds to TRBD2 (5 bases). Germline CDR1 and CDR2: MNHEY and SVGAGI. The CDR3 covers 17 residues. Trimming shortened V by 0 bases and J by 0 bases, and 9 bases separated the two germline ends. CDR3 amino acids: CASSYSVAGSGANVLTF. Written as DNA, the CDR3 is TGTGCCAGCAGTTACTCGGTCGCGGGCTCTGGGGCCAACGTCCTGACTTTC.